This T cell receptor beta chain was recovered during a study of metastatic and nonmetastatic thyroid tumors. Study summary: Both malignant and benign thyroid patients supplied peripheral blood and tumor or nodule tissue samples, across which the repertoires of these patients were then compared.

The germline V and J ends were trimmed by 5 bases and 7 bases, with 12 bases remaining between them. Germline V gives CDR1 SQVTM, CDR2 ANQGSEA. The CDR3 extends over 12 amino acids. Nobody among the patients had been given any treatment before thyroid surgery. Per the study methods: It was from CDR3 differences across clinicopathological groups that a distant-metastasis classifier for papillary thyroid cancer was built. Using MiXCR, TCRdb re-called clones from the PCR reads. For this entry, the V and J calls and clone size follow TCRdb and not the study's own pipeline. The sample holds several thousand clones, roughly a third seen once. This clone has ten or more counts. Other DNA sequences in this sample translate to the same CDR3.

The chain couples TRBV29-1 to TRBJ2-1; D could derive from TRBD1 or TRBD2 (7 bases each). The source of this sequence is a female donor with papillary thyroid cancer or a benign thyroid nodule (not recorded which). Some clones in this sample may be carry-over from other donors' samples. Sequenced input: tumor tissue. CDR3 residues: CSVRQGGNEQFF. As DNA, the CDR3 is TGCAGCGTTAGACAGGGAGGGAATGAGCAGTTCTTC.